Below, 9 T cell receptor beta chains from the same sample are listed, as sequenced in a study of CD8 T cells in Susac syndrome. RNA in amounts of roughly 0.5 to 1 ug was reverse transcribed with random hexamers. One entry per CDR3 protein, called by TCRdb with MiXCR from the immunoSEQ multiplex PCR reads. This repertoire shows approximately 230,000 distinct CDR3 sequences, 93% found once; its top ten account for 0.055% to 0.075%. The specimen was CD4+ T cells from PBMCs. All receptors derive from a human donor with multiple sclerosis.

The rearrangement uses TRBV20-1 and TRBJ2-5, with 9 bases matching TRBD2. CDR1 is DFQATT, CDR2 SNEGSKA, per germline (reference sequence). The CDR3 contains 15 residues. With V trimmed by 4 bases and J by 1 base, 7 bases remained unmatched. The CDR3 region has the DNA TGCAGTGCTACGAGGACTAGCGTCCCCCAAGAGACCCAGTACTTC. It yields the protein CSATRTSVPQETQYF.

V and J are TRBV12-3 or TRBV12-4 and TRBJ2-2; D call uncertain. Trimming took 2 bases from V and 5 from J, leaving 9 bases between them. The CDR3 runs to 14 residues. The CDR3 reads CASSLIGLTGELFF. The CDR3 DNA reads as TGTGCCAGCAGTTTAATAGGGCTGACCGGGGAGCTGTTTTTT.

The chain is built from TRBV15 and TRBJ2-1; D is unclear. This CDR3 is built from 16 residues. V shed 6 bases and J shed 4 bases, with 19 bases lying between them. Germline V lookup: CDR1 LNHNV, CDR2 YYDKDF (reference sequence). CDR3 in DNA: TGTGCCACCAGGAGGACGCTAGGGCAGGCTTACAATGAGCAGTTCTTC. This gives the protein CATRRTLGQAYNEQFF.

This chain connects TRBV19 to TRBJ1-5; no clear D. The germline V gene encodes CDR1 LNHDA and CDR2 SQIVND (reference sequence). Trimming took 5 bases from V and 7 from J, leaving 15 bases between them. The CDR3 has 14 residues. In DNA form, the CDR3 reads TGTGCCAGTAGTTACGGCCTGGGGAAACAGCCCCAGCATTTT. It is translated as CASSYGLGKQPQHF.

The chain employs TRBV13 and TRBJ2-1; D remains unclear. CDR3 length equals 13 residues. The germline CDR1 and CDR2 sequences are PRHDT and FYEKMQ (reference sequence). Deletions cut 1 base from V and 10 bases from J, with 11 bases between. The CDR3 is CASSLEPAGEQFF. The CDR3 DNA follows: TGTGCCAGCAGCTTAGAGCCCGCAGGCGAGCAGTTCTTC.

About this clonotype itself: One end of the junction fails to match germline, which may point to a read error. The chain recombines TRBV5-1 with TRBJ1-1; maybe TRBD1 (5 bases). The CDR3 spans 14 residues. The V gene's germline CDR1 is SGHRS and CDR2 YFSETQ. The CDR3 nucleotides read TGCGCCAGCAGCTTGGGGGGCCCCAACACTGAAGCTTCCTTT. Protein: CASSLGGPNTEASF.

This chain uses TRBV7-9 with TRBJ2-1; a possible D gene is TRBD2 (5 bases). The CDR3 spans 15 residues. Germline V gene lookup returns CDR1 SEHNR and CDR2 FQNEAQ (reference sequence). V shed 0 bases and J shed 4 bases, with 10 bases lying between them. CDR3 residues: CASSLAPGGYNEQFF. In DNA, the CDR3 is TGTGCCAGCAGCTTAGCGCCCGGCGGGTACAATGAGCAGTTCTTC.

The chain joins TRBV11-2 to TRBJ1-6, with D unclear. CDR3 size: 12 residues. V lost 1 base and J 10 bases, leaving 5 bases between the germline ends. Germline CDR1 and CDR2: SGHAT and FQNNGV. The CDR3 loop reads CASSLVRSPLHF. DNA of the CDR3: TGTGCCAGCAGCTTAGTTCGGTCACCCCTCCACTTT.

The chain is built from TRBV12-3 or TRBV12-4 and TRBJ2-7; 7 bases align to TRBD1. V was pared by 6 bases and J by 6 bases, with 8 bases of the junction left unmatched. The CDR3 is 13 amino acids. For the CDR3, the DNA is TGTGCCAGCAGAAGAGATACAGGGGCCGAGCAGTACTTC. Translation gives CASRRDTGAEQYF.